These T cell receptor beta chains were read from a single sample in a study of T cells in tumors after PD-1 blockade. Method: immunoSEQ multiplex PCR; TCRdb's copy keeps in-frame clones and lacks some. The table has about 33,000 clones, roughly 73% seen once; the top ten hold 38%. The sequences come from PBMCs, collected before anti-PD-1 treatment. These receptors all come from a human donor with basal cell carcinoma. Both conserved end residues are part of each CDR3. The D gene is left open where the match is weak. The size of a clone is reported for some rows only, either as once, few or many, or as a class for expanded clones.

J: TRBJ1-1; D: -; size: -; V: TRBV28; DNA: TGTGCCAGCAGTTTAAGGAACACTGAAGCTTTCTTT; CDR3: CASSLRNTEAFF
J: TRBJ2-7; D: -; size: -; V: TRBV7-9; DNA: TGTGCCACGTCCGGGGCCTACGAGCAGTACTTC; CDR3: CATSGAYEQYF
J: TRBJ2-3; D: TRBD2; size: -; V: TRBV4-2; DNA: TGTGCCAGCAGCTCACCCATAGCGGGGGGGGACACAGATACGCAGTATTTT; CDR3: CASSSPIAGGDTDTQYF
J: TRBJ2-3; D: -; size: -; V: TRBV11-3; DNA: TGTGCCAGCAGCTTAGGGGGGGGCCAAGATACGCAGTATTTT; CDR3: CASSLGGGQDTQYF
J: TRBJ1-5; D: -; size: -; V: TRBV9; DNA: TGTGCCAGCAGCGTAGGGACGGAGGATCAGCCCCAGCATTTT; CDR3: CASSVGTEDQPQHF
J: TRBJ2-2; D: -; size: -; V: TRBV28; DNA: TGTGCCAGCAGCCGGGACACCCTCACTAAGCTGTTTTTT; CDR3: CASSRDTLTKLFF
J: TRBJ1-2; D: -; size: -; V: TRBV29-1; DNA: TGCAGCGTTGACCGGCCGGAGGGGTATGGCTACACCTTC; CDR3: CSVDRPEGYGYTF
J: TRBJ1-2; D: -; size: once; V: TRBV6-5; DNA: TGTGCCAGCAGACCCCAAGGGGCAGGGTCTAATGGCTACACCTTC; CDR3: CASRPQGAGSNGYTF
J: TRBJ2-5; D: -; size: once; V: TRBV10-3; DNA: TGTGCCATAGGAGGTGGCCTGGGGAGGGAGACCCAGTACTTC; CDR3: CAIGGGLGRETQYF
J: TRBJ2-2; D: TRBD1; size: -; V: TRBV9; DNA: TGTGCCAGCAGCGTCCCCGGGACAGTCAACACCGGGGAGCTGTTTTTT; CDR3: CASSVPGTVNTGELFF
J: TRBJ2-7; D: TRBD1; size: -; V: TRBV28; DNA: TGTGCCAGCAGTCCACAGGGGAAAGTATCCTACGAGCAGTACTTC; CDR3: CASSPQGKVSYEQYF
J: TRBJ1-6; D: -; size: once; V: TRBV27; DNA: TGTGCCAGCAAAAGGGAAAACAATTCACCCCTCCACTTT; CDR3: CASKRENNSPLHF
J: TRBJ1-1; D: -; size: -; V: TRBV19; DNA: TGTGCCAGTAGTGCATCCCGGGGGGACACTGAAGCTTTCTTT; CDR3: CASSASRGDTEAFF
J: TRBJ1-4; D: -; size: -; V: TRBV28; DNA: TGTGCCAGCAGCCCGGGGGGGAGGGTGGAAAAACTGTTTTTT; CDR3: CASSPGGRVEKLFF
J: TRBJ1-1; D: -; size: once; V: TRBV28; DNA: TGTGCCAGCAGTTTACCCGGCCCGAACACTGAAGCTTTCTTT; CDR3: CASSLPGPNTEAFF
J: TRBJ2-2; D: -; size: -; V: TRBV21-1; DNA: TGTGCCAGCAGCAAAGGTGTACAACAGGCGAACACCGGGGAGCTGTTTTTT; CDR3: CASSKGVQQANTGELFF
J: TRBJ1-1; D: TRBD1; size: once; V: TRBV19; DNA: TGTGCCAGTAGTCGGACAGGACTAAACACTGAAGCTTTCTTT; CDR3: CASSRTGLNTEAFF
J: TRBJ2-7; D: -; size: -; V: TRBV18; DNA: TGTGCCAGCTCACCGGGGCTCTCCTACGAGCAGTACTTC; CDR3: CASSPGLSYEQYF
J: TRBJ2-3; D: -; size: -; V: TRBV4-3; DNA: TGCGCCAGCAGCCCTGGGACGATAGAGACGCAGTATTTT; CDR3: CASSPGTIETQYF
J: TRBJ1-1; D: -; size: -; V: TRBV24-1; DNA: TGTGCCACCAGTGTAGGAGGTGAAGCTTTCTTT; CDR3: CATSVGGEAFF
J: TRBJ1-2; D: TRBD1; size: -; V: TRBV24-1; DNA: TGTGCCACCAGTGATGGGGACAGGGGCCGCGGCTACACCTTC; CDR3: CATSDGDRGRGYTF
J: TRBJ2-5; D: -; size: -; V: TRBV5-6; DNA: TGTGCCAGCAGCTTGGGAGGGACCCAAGAGACCCAGTACTTC; CDR3: CASSLGGTQETQYF
J: TRBJ1-2; D: -; size: -; V: TRBV5-6; DNA: TGTGCCAGCAGCCCTCGCGTGAGTGGCTACACCTTC; CDR3: CASSPRVSGYTF
J: TRBJ2-1; D: TRBD2; size: -; V: TRBV11-1; DNA: TGTGCCAGCAGCGCGCGGGGGAATTACAATGAGCAGTTCTTC; CDR3: CASSARGNYNEQFF
J: TRBJ2-2; D: TRBD1; size: few; V: TRBV11-3; DNA: TGTGCCAGCAGCCCCGGGACAGCCTACACCGGGGAGCTGTTTTTT; CDR3: CASSPGTAYTGELFF